Below are 16 T cell receptor beta chains sequenced from a single sample in a study of post-analysis software for immune sequencing data. Their recognized antigens are unknown. Study conclusions and caveats: In patients, TRBV5-6, TRBV5-1 and TRBV20-1 belonged to roughly five TRBV segments found more frequently than in controls.

cDNA libraries for TCR beta contained unique molecular identifiers. One entry per CDR3 protein results from TCRdb running MiXCR on the PCR reads. The table records around 500,000 distinct CDR3 sequences, 34% of them present only once. The specimen was blood. The receptor source for this set is a girl younger than 18 with multiple sclerosis.

With respect to this clonotype: One end of the junction does not line up with germline, which may come from a read error. This chain joins TRBV5-1 and TRBJ2-5, with D maybe TRBD1 (6 bases). The end of the DNA is better explained by TRBJ2-7, so the J call may be wrong. The CDR3 consists of 15 residues. Germline V gene data show CDR1 as SGHRS and CDR2 as YFSETQ. CDR3 protein: CAGSLGASGIYEQYF. CDR3 DNA: TGCGCCGGCAGCTTGGGGGCGTCGGGAATCTACGAGCAGTACTTC.

The sample holds a few counts of this clonotype. The chain has TRBV3-1 and TRBJ2-4, with 8 bases matching TRBD2. The germline gives CDR1 LGHDT, CDR2 YNNKEL (reference sequence). Trimming removed 4 bases from V and 5 bases from J; junction bases left unmatched: 4. There are 14 residues in the CDR3. The CDR3 reads CASSPRGLENIQYF. The CDR3 DNA sequence: TGTGCCAGCAGCCCTCGGGGACTAGAAAACATTCAGTACTTC.

The chain joins TRBV10-3 to TRBJ2-5, with TRBD2 identical over 7 bases. From germline, CDR1 is ENHRY and CDR2 SYGVKD. The CDR3 runs 16 residues. With V trimmed by 6 bases and J by 1 base, 11 bases remained unmatched. CDR3 amino acids: CAIRSERGGGQETQYF. In nucleotides, the CDR3 is TGTGCCATCAGGTCAGAGAGAGGCGGGGGCCAAGAGACCCAGTACTTC.

The V and J genes are TRBV20-1 and TRBJ2-2; TRBD2 matches at 12 bases. The length of the CDR3 is 18 residues. Germline V lookup: CDR1 DFQATT, CDR2 SNEGSKA (reference sequence). Trimming at V came to 3 bases and at J to 2 bases, leaving 10 bases not matched to a gene. The CDR3 DNA sequence: TGCAGTGCTAGTGACCTACTAGCGGGGGGCCTCAACACCGGGGAGCTGTTTTTT. Protein product: CSASDLLAGGLNTGELFF.

CDR3 sequence: CASRGDSLRDTQYF. In nucleotides, the CDR3 is TGCGCCAGCAGGGGGGACAGTCTACGGGATACGCAGTATTTT. The V and J genes are TRBV5-1 and TRBJ2-3; the match to TRBD1 covers 7 bases. The J segment lost 6 bases and the V segment lost 5 bases, leaving 9 bases of the junction unmatched. There are 14 residues in the CDR3. Germline CDR1 reads SGHRS; CDR2 reads YFSETQ.

This chain links TRBV6-5 with TRBJ2-2; the match to TRBD1 covers 8 bases. The junction had 3 bases not matched to a gene; V was cut back by 0 bases and J by 6 bases. CDR1 MNHEY and CDR2 SVGAGI come from the germline V gene. The CDR3 consists of 15 residues. The CDR3 DNA is TGTGCCAGCAGTTACTCGGTACAGGGGGCCGGGGAGCTGTTTTTT. Its protein product is CASSYSVQGAGELFF.

A few counts support this clonotype. The chain couples TRBV5-5 to TRBJ1-2; possible D gene TRBD1, 5 bases. The CDR3 sequence is 15 residues long. V gave up 0 bases and J gave up 2 bases, with 11 bases separating them. Germline CDR1 SGHKS, CDR2 YYEKEE (reference sequence). The chain's CDR3 is CASSLEGRINYGYTF. CDR3 DNA: TGTGCCAGCAGCTTGGAGGGACGGATAAACTATGGCTACACCTTC.

The sample holds a few counts of this clonotype. The gene calls are TRBV29-1 and TRBJ1-1; D is ambiguous. Per germline, CDR1 SQVTM and CDR2 ANQGSEA. With 1 base removed from V and 0 bases from J, the gap between germline ends came to 9 bases. This CDR3 contains 14 residues. The CDR3 region has the DNA TGCAGCGTTGAAGGGCGGGCCATGAACACTGAAGCTTTCTTT. As protein: CSVEGRAMNTEAFF.

This clonotype has just one count. The chain recombines TRBV18 with TRBJ2-1, with TRBD2 identical over 9 bases. Losses at the gene ends were 3 bases for V and 5 bases for J; bases not matched to a gene: 11. Germline lookup yields CDR1 KGHSH and CDR2 LQKENI. The CDR3 sequence is 17 residues long. The CDR3 region is CASSPLTGTSRDNEQFF. The DNA of the CDR3 is TGTGCCAGCTCACCGCTAACCGGGACTAGCAGGGACAATGAGCAGTTCTTC.

The J gene is TRBJ1-3, the V gene TRBV5-1; no clear D gene. V was pared by 6 bases and J by 7 bases, with 8 bases between. The CDR3 covers 11 residues. Looked up from germline, CDR1 is SGHRS and CDR2 is YFSETQ. The CDR3 DNA follows: TGCGCCAGCAATGAAGGGAACACCATATATTTT. Protein sequence: CASNEGNTIYF.

This clonotype has only a few counts. This rearrangement joins TRBV25-1 to TRBJ1-2; a weak D match, TRBD1 (5 bases). Trimming cost V 3 bases and J 1 base, with 21 bases left between them. The CDR3 is 18 amino acids. Per germline, CDR1 MGHDK and CDR2 SYGVNS. The CDR3 here is CASSDAPAVKDINYGYTF. The CDR3 DNA reads as TGTGCCAGCAGTGATGCCCCTGCCGTGAAGGACATTAACTATGGCTACACCTTC.

Ten or more counts support this clonotype. The chain employs TRBV20-1 and TRBJ2-5, with a tentative D call TRBD1 (5 bases). The CDR3 runs 15 residues. The germline V gene encodes CDR1 DFQATT and CDR2 SNEGSKA (reference sequence). V gave up 4 bases and J gave up 5 bases, with 20 bases separating them. CDR3 sequence reads: CSAIRAQGASETQYF. CDR3 bases: TGCAGTGCTATCCGGGCCCAAGGGGCCTCTGAGACCCAGTACTTC.

This chain links TRBV20-1 with TRBJ2-5; D could derive from TRBD1 or TRBD2 (5 bases each). V was clipped by 3 bases and J by 0 bases, with 8 bases between them. The CDR3 runs 13 residues. From germline, CDR1 is DFQATT and CDR2 SNEGSKA (reference sequence). The CDR3 bases are TGCAGTGCTAGTGAGGGGAACCAAGAGACCCAGTACTTC. Encoded protein: CSASEGNQETQYF.

This clonotype was counted only a few times. The chain links TRBV4-2 to TRBJ2-7; the match to TRBD2 covers 7 bases. The V gene's germline CDR1 is LGHNA and CDR2 YNFKEQ. This CDR3 is 16 amino acids long. The junction had 8 bases not matched to a gene; V was cut back by 0 bases and J by 3 bases. This CDR3 is CASSQDSGTKIYEQYF. DNA of the CDR3: TGTGCCAGCAGCCAAGATTCGGGGACTAAAATCTACGAGCAGTACTTC.

V is TRBV29-1 and J is TRBJ1-2; the match to TRBD1 covers 8 bases. The length of the CDR3 is 12 residues. Germline CDR1 reads SQVTM; CDR2 reads ANQGSEA. After removal of 7 bases from V and 6 bases from J, the junction contained 7 bases not matched to a gene. In nucleotides, the CDR3 is TGCAGCGGAGTGACAGGGGTGGATGGCTACACCTTC. Its translation is CSGVTGVDGYTF.

There are a few counts of this clonotype. This sequence joins TRBV10-3 and TRBJ2-1, with TRBD1 matching over 8 bases. CDR3 length equals 14 residues. With 0 bases clipped from V and 8 bases from J, the junction kept 3 bases outside the gene matches. Germline V gives CDR1 ENHRY, CDR2 SYGVKD. CDR3 sequence reads: CAISESTGADEQFF. The CDR3 DNA is TGTGCCATCAGTGAGTCGACAGGGGCGGATGAGCAGTTCTTC.